This T cell receptor beta chain was captured in a study of cytomegalovirus exposure and HLA in healthy donors. 60 Vbeta and 13 Jbeta primers were used in PCR. The assay was immunoSEQ multiplex PCR, and TCRdb's table has in-frame clones only and misses some. The table records approximately 220,000 clones, roughly 70% of them present only once. The CDR3 totals 16 residues. Germline assignment: CDR1 LNHNV and CDR2 YYDKDF (reference sequence). Note on this clone: Antigen: not known.

The study's findings and limits: It was confirmed in vitro that three of the CMV-associated chains were specific for CMV antigens. In an earlier analysis, in some 540 donors, most V segments appeared productive either ~90% or ~30% of the time. Relative to equally common others, HLA-associated TCR beta chains showed greater clonal expansion in a later analysis.

The sequence derives from a woman in her 30s in good health and CMV-seronegative. The rearrangement links TRBV15 to TRBJ2-5, with 8 positions matching TRBD1. The J call is in doubt because the DNA end fits TRBJ2-7 better. Sequences were obtained from PBMCs. The CDR3: CATSRGGQVLGYEQYF. Here the CDR3 DNA reads TGTGCCACCAGCAGAGGGGGACAGGTACTGGGCTACGAGCAGTACTTC.